Listed here are 19 T cell receptor beta chains from one sample, sequenced in a study of shared clonotypes between healthy human individuals. The assay was immunoSEQ multiplex PCR, and TCRdb's table has in-frame clones only and misses some. Here the sample spans about 2.3 million clones, over 90% being singletons. Sequenced sample: naive CD4+ T cells from PBMCs. Subset indicated: CD45RA+ positively selected. These receptors were taken from a man aged 18-30 years in good health. Some clones in this sample may be carry-over from other donors' samples.

This rearrangement joins TRBV9 to TRBJ2-7; D not certain. CDR1 SGDLS and CDR2 YYNGEE come from the germline V gene. The CDR3 is made up of 14 amino acids. V gave up 4 bases and J gave up 2 bases, with 13 bases separating them. The CDR3 DNA is TGTGCCAGCAGCCCCGACTTTTTCCCCTACGAGCAGTACTTC. It is translated as CASSPDFFPYEQYF.

J is TRBJ2-2 and V is TRBV5-4, with TRBD2 matching 8 bases. This CDR3 has 17 amino acids. Germline values: CDR1 SGHNT, CDR2 YYREEE (reference sequence). J was trimmed by 6 bases and V by 6 bases; bases with no gene match: 16. The CDR3 bases are TGTGCCAGCAACCCTGTACCGGGACTAGATACCCCCGGGGAGCTGTTTTTT. Translating it yields CASNPVPGLDTPGELFF.

Notes on this clone: Other nucleotide sequences from this sample produce the same CDR3. This chain connects TRBV18 to TRBJ2-1, with unresolved D. Trimming cost V 0 bases and J 8 bases, with 8 bases left between them. Germline CDR1 is KGHSH and CDR2 is LQKENI. CDR3 length: 13 amino acids. CDR3 amino acids: CASSPPSVDEQFF. In DNA form, the CDR3 reads TGTGCCAGCTCACCACCGAGCGTCGATGAGCAGTTCTTC.

V is TRBV5-4 and J is TRBJ1-1; tentatively, D is TRBD1 (5 bases). Trimming cost V 3 bases and J 4 bases, with 16 bases left between them. This CDR3 is 15 amino acids long. The germline CDR1 and CDR2 sequences are SGHNT and YYREEE (reference sequence). CDR3: CASSSLSRAGTEAFF. The CDR3 coding sequence is TGTGCCAGCAGCTCGTTGAGCAGGGCAGGCACTGAAGCTTTCTTT.

The V and J genes are TRBV13 and TRBJ2-1; D possibly corresponds to TRBD1 (6 bases). The germline gives CDR1 PRHDT, CDR2 FYEKMQ (reference sequence). The V end lost 3 bases, the J end lost 0 bases, and 18 bases lay between the germline ends. This CDR3 spans 18 amino acids. Written as DNA, the CDR3 is TGTGCCAGCAGCTTCCCCACAGGGTGGGCGATCTCCTACAATGAGCAGTTCTTC. This codes for CASSFPTGWAISYNEQFF.

This clone was counted once. This chain uses TRBV7-2 with TRBJ2-3; D gene uncertain. CDR3 size: 13 residues. Germline lookup yields CDR1 SGHTA and CDR2 FQGNSA. The ends were cut back, 5 bases at V and 3 bases at J, with 9 bases in the middle. CDR3 loop: CASSPDFTDTQYF. CDR3 nucleotides: TGTGCCAGCAGCCCCGATTTTACAGATACGCAGTATTTT.

The chain carries TRBV29-1 and TRBJ2-3, with TRBD2 matching 8 bases. V was pared by 0 bases and J by 6 bases, with 5 bases of the junction left unmatched. CDR1 and CDR2 from the germline V gene are SQVTM and ANQGSEA. The CDR3 is 14 amino acids. CDR3 DNA sequence: TGCAGCGTTGAAGACGGGAGGGCCGGTGATACGCAGTATTTT. As protein: CSVEDGRAGDTQYF.

Here the CDR3 reads CASSAIADEQYF. In DNA, the CDR3 is TGTGCCAGCAGCGCAATCGCAGACGAGCAGTACTTC. The V and J genes are TRBV2 and TRBJ2-7, with D unresolved. Trimming removed 6 bases from V and 5 bases from J, with 11 bases in between. The CDR3 extends over 12 amino acids. CDR1 SNHLY and CDR2 FYNNEI come from the germline V gene.

The V gene is TRBV6-4, the J gene TRBJ2-3; 11 nucleotides match TRBD2. The length of the CDR3 is 16 residues. Losses at the gene ends were 6 bases for V and 4 bases for J; bases not matched to a gene: 9. The germline CDR1 and CDR2 sequences are MRHNA and SNTAGT. CDR3 residues: CASSNTPGLAADTQYF. CDR3 bases: TGTGCCAGCAGCAATACACCGGGACTAGCGGCAGATACGCAGTATTTT.

The chain employs TRBV6-4 and TRBJ2-7; D is uncertain. The CDR3 has 13 residues. Germline V gene sequence: CDR1 MRHNA, CDR2 SNTAGT. V was clipped by 7 bases and J by 2 bases, with 12 bases between them. The CDR3: CASILEKPYEQYF. The CDR3 DNA is TGTGCCAGCATTTTAGAGAAACCCTACGAGCAGTACTTC.

V gene TRBV6-6 combines with J gene TRBJ2-7; 10 positions agree with TRBD2. Looked up from germline, CDR1 is MNHNY and CDR2 is SVGAGI (reference sequence). After removal of 4 bases from V and 1 base from J, the junction contained 1 base not matched to a gene. The CDR3 consists of 14 residues. CDR3 amino acids: CASSSSGGSYEQYF. CDR3 coding DNA: TGTGCCAGCAGTTCTAGCGGGGGTTCCTACGAGCAGTACTTC.

The chain has TRBV19 and TRBJ2-3, with 9 bases identical to TRBD2. CDR3 length: 13 residues. Germline V gives CDR1 LNHDA, CDR2 SQIVND (reference sequence). With 0 bases clipped from V and 10 bases from J, the junction kept 2 bases outside the gene matches. CDR3 sequence (DNA): TGTGCCAGTAGTATAGATGGCGGGAGGGCGCAGTATTTT. Translating it yields CASSIDGGRAQYF.

This clone was detected only once. The chain employs TRBV7-2 and TRBJ2-3; the D is unclear. Trimming removed 1 base from V and 7 bases from J, with 6 bases in between. The CDR3 runs to 12 residues. Germline V lookup: CDR1 SGHTA, CDR2 FQGNSA. The CDR3 reads CASSLVVYTQYF. As DNA, the CDR3 is TGTGCCAGCAGCTTAGTTGTTTATACGCAGTATTTT.

The rearrangement uses TRBV19 and TRBJ1-4, with D possibly TRBD1 on 5 matching bases. Deletions cut 3 bases from V and 7 bases from J, with 12 bases between. Germline-derived CDR1 and CDR2 are LNHDA and SQIVND (reference sequence). There are 14 residues in the CDR3. The CDR3 DNA follows: TGTGCCAGTAGTATCAACAGGTACCCTGAAAAACTGTTTTTT. As protein: CASSINRYPEKLFF. Drawing the rest from reference TRBV19 and TRBJ1-4, the complete variable domain is DGGITQSPKYLFRKEGQNVTLSCEQNLNHDAMYWYRQDPGQGLRLIYYSQIVNDFQKGDIAEGYSVSREKKESFPLTVTSAQKNPTAFYLCASSINRYPEKLFFGSGTQLSVL.

As for this clone: This sample includes further DNA sequences coding for the same CDR3. The chain links TRBV7-9 to TRBJ1-2, with 10 bases that match TRBD1. V lost 5 bases and J lost 2; bases outside the gene matches: 2. This CDR3 has 14 amino acids. In germline, CDR1 is SEHNR, CDR2 FQNEAQ (reference sequence). The CDR3 reads CASSPGQGNYGYTF. The CDR3 nucleotides are TGTGCCAGCAGCCCGGGACAGGGGAACTATGGCTACACCTTC.

This clone has only one observation. The rearrangement uses TRBV7-9 and TRBJ1-1; D not certain. This CDR3 contains 12 residues. Germline lookup yields CDR1 SEHNR and CDR2 FQNEAQ (reference sequence). V dropped 2 bases and J dropped 10 bases, with 11 bases sitting between them. CDR3 coding DNA: TGTGCCAGCAGCTTAAAGGACTTGGGAGCTTTCTTT. This translates into CASSLKDLGAFF.

The V and J genes are TRBV14 and TRBJ1-4, with unresolved D. Germline CDR1 reads SGHDN; CDR2 reads FVKESK. Trimming stripped 0 bases from V and 0 bases from J, with 5 bases between. The CDR3 length is 15 residues. CDR3 loop: CASSQDGSTNEKLFF. DNA for the CDR3: TGTGCCAGCAGCCAAGATGGGTCAACTAATGAAAAACTGTTTTTT. Looking up the rest from reference TRBV14 and TRBJ1-4 gives the full variable domain: EAGVTQFPSHSVIEKGQTVTLRCDPISGHDNLYWYRRVMGKEIKFLLHFVKESKQDESGMPNNRFLAERTGGTYSTLKVQPAELEDSGVYFCASSQDGSTNEKLFFGSGTQLSVL.

V gene TRBV19 combines with J gene TRBJ1-5; TRBD1 matches at 7 bases. The CDR3 loop spans 15 amino acids. V trimming: 6 bases; J trimming: 4 bases; junction bases outside the gene matches: 9. Per the germline V gene, CDR1 is LNHDA and CDR2 is SQIVND (reference sequence). In DNA, the CDR3 is TGTGCCAGTAGGTTCCGGGACAGCGTAAATCAGCCCCAGCATTTT. This sequence encodes CASRFRDSVNQPQHF.

This chain links TRBV6-1 with TRBJ2-3; no reliable D call. Per the germline V gene, CDR1 is MNHNS and CDR2 is SASEGT. The length of the CDR3 is 14 residues. The V end was cut by 5 bases, the J end by 7 bases, with 16 bases between. The CDR3 loop reads CASSPPGSWYTQYF. The CDR3 DNA sequence: TGTGCCAGCAGTCCGCCCGGTAGTTGGTATACGCAGTATTTT.